These 27 T cell receptor beta chains came from one sample sequenced in a study of breast tumors, draining lymph nodes, adjacent tissues. TCRdb analysed the multiplex PCR reads with MiXCR anew, one entry per CDR3 protein. The sample has about 150,000 distinct CDR3 sequences; about 22% are singletons. Breast cancer patients provided tissue from their axillary draining lymph nodes. Sequencing was carried out using axillary lymph node tissue. The receptors stem from a female donor with breast cancer. Some clones in this sample may be carry-over from other donors' samples.

About this clonotype itself: A much larger clone differs from this one at a single base, so this may be a read error. The chain joins TRBV11-3 to TRBJ2-5, with 15 bases that match TRBD2. This CDR3 region has 18 residues. Germline V gene sequence: CDR1 SGHNT, CDR2 YENEEA. DNA for the CDR3: TGTGCCAGCAGCTCCAGGACTAGCGGGAGGGCCTCCCAAGAGGCCCAGTACTTC. Its translation: CASSSRTSGRASQEAQYF.

The table lists this clonotype with many counts. This chain links TRBV29-1 with TRBJ1-3; possibly TRBD1 for D (6 bases). The germline gives CDR1 SQVTM, CDR2 ANQGSEA. The CDR3 is 13 residues long. The ends were cut back, 7 bases at V and 0 bases at J, with 10 bases in the middle. The CDR3 bases are TGCAGCGCCCAGGGGAACTCTGGAAACACCATATATTTT. Protein product: CSAQGNSGNTIYF.

This clonotype was observed at least ten times. The rearrangement uses TRBV7-8 and TRBJ2-5; 11 nucleotides align to TRBD2. CDR1 is SGHVS, CDR2 FQNEAQ, per germline. This CDR3 comprises 15 residues. V dropped 1 base and J dropped 2; count of bases not matched to a gene: 0. The CDR3 coding sequence is TGTGCCAGCAGCTTAGTAGCGGGAGGGCAAGAGACCCAGTACTTC. It encodes CASSLVAGGQETQYF.

This clonotype was observed at least ten times. The chain employs TRBV5-1 and TRBJ2-1; a possible D gene is TRBD1 (5 bases). Germline-derived CDR1 and CDR2 are SGHRS and YFSETQ. V lost 0 bases to trimming and J lost 6 bases, with 10 bases between them. This CDR3 has 14 residues. In nucleotides, the CDR3 is TGCGCCAGCAGCTTGGGGGGCGCGTTCAATGAGCAGTTCTTC. Translating it yields CASSLGGAFNEQFF.

Ten or more counts support this clonotype. The J gene is TRBJ2-7, the V gene TRBV11-3; TRBD1 matches at 11 bases. With V trimmed by 5 bases and J by 0 bases, 6 bases remained unmatched. The CDR3 length is 16 residues. Germline V gives CDR1 SGHNT, CDR2 YENEEA. CDR3: CASSPRTGGDSYEQYF. CDR3 nucleotide sequence: TGTGCCAGCAGCCCTAGGACAGGGGGCGACTCCTACGAGCAGTACTTC. The full variable domain, rest sourced from reference TRBV11-3 and TRBJ2-7, is EAGVVQSPRYKIIEKKQPVAFWCNPISGHNTLYWYLQNLGQGPELLIRYENEEAVDDSQLPKDRFSAERLKGVDSTLKIQPAELGDSAVYLCASSPRTGGDSYEQYFGPGTRLTVT.

This clonotype was counted ten times or more. The V gene is TRBV5-8, the J gene TRBJ1-5; D gene uncertain. The germline gives CDR1 SGHTS, CDR2 YDEGEE. CDR3 length: 12 amino acids. V lost 1 base and J 3 bases, leaving 2 bases between the germline ends. The CDR3 sequence: CASSLYNQPQHF. The CDR3 DNA follows: TGTGCCAGCAGCTTGTACAATCAGCCCCAGCATTTT.

As for this clonotype: With a much larger clone just one base away, this may be a read error. The rearrangement uses TRBV27 and TRBJ2-7; 8 bases fit TRBD2. Germline values: CDR1 MNHEY, CDR2 SMNVEV (reference sequence). The length of the CDR3 is 15 residues. CDR3 DNA: TGTGCCTGCAGTGTCAGTACTAGCGGTTCCTACGAGCAGTACTTC. Amino acids: CACSVSTSGSYEQYF.

This clonotype appeared many times. The genes are TRBV20-1 and TRBJ2-5; TRBD1 agrees at 9 bases. With V trimmed by 1 base and J by 4 bases, 7 bases remained unmatched. Germline assignment: CDR1 DFQATT and CDR2 SNEGSKA (reference sequence). There are 15 residues in the CDR3. CDR3 coding DNA: TGCAGTGCTAGAGCGGGGGACAGGGATAGAGAGACCCAGTACTTC. Translating it yields CSARAGDRDRETQYF.

At least ten counts were recorded for this clonotype. The genes are TRBV10-3 and TRBJ2-3; unclear D gene. This CDR3 is built from 15 residues. V dropped 6 bases and J dropped 0 bases, with 13 bases sitting between them. CDR1 ENHRY and CDR2 SYGVKD come from the germline V gene. The chain's CDR3 is CAIRSAETSTDTQYF. DNA for the CDR3: TGTGCCATCAGATCCGCGGAGACTAGCACAGATACGCAGTATTTT.

This clonotype was seen only a few times. V is TRBV7-6 and J is TRBJ2-7; tentatively, D is TRBD1 (5 bases). With 5 bases removed from V and 6 bases from J, the gap between germline ends came to 14 bases. From germline, CDR1 is SGHVS and CDR2 FNYEAQ. The length of the CDR3 is 13 residues. The CDR3 loop reads CASSLRGLGEQYF. DNA of the CDR3: TGTGCCAGCAGCCTTAGGGGTCTCGGCGAGCAGTACTTC.

The chain joins TRBV28 to TRBJ2-5, with no clear D. The V gene lost 3 bases and the J gene lost 0 bases, with 14 bases spanning the gap. CDR1 and CDR2 (germline): MDHEN, SYDVKM. The CDR3 has 16 residues. CDR3 protein: CASSFFARRNQETQYF. The CDR3 DNA is TGTGCCAGCAGTTTCTTCGCCAGGCGCAACCAAGAGACCCAGTACTTC. Looking up the rest from reference TRBV28 and TRBJ2-5 gives the full variable domain: DVKVTQSSRYLVKRTGEKVFLECVQDMDHENMFWYRQDPGLGLRLIYFSYDVKMKEKGDIPEGYSVSREKKERFSLILESASTNQTSMYLCASSFFARRNQETQYFGPGTRLLVL.

This clonotype was recorded at least ten times. The chain joins TRBV20-1 to TRBJ2-1, with D possibly matching TRBD2 (6 bases). CDR3 length equals 14 residues. CDR1 and CDR2 from the germline V gene are DFQATT and SNEGSKA (reference sequence). V was shortened by 3 bases and J by 2 bases, with 11 bases between the two germline ends. DNA of the CDR3: TGCAGTGCTAGCGGTAGCGGAACCTACAATGAGCAGTTCTTC. It encodes CSASGSGTYNEQFF.

This clonotype has a count of ten or more. The chain is built from TRBV12-3 or TRBV12-4 and TRBJ2-1; 13 nucleotides agree with TRBD2. The CDR3 has 15 amino acids. V lost 6 bases, J lost 8 bases, and 7 bases stayed unmatched. This CDR3 is CASRRTSGSSYEQFF. Here the CDR3 DNA reads TGTGCCAGCAGGCGGACTAGCGGGAGTAGCTATGAGCAGTTCTTC.

As to this clonotype: A much more abundant neighbour one base away suggests this may be a read error. The J gene is TRBJ2-7, the V gene TRBV19; D is undetermined. The V gene's germline CDR1 is LNHDA and CDR2 SQIVND (reference sequence). The CDR3 sequence is 13 residues long. In nucleotides, the CDR3 is TGTGCCAGTAGTATTGGCAGCCCCTACGAGCGGTACTTC. It encodes CASSIGSPYERYF.

This clonotype has at least ten counts. The chain employs TRBV3-1 and TRBJ2-7; 12 bases are shared with TRBD1. V shed 6 bases, J shed 5 bases, and the junction held 8 bases outside the gene matches. Germline V CDR1 and CDR2: LGHDT, YNNKEL (reference sequence). This CDR3 is 15 amino acids long. The CDR3 region is CASSDPGQGANEQYF. CDR3 DNA: TGTGCCAGCAGTGACCCGGGACAGGGGGCCAACGAGCAGTACTTC.

This clonotype was observed many times. The chain has TRBV6-2 or TRBV6-3 and TRBJ2-5, with D hard to call. The CDR3 runs 12 residues. The V end lost 0 bases, the J end lost 5 bases, and 4 bases lay between the germline ends. Germline CDR1 is MNHEY and CDR2 is SVGEGT. This chain's CDR3 is CASSYSLETQYF. The CDR3 DNA is TGTGCCAGCAGTTACTCCCTGGAGACCCAGTACTTC.

This clonotype occurred many times. The chain couples TRBV5-6 to TRBJ2-7; the match to TRBD2 covers 8 bases. J lost 0 bases, V lost 7 bases, and 3 bases had no gene match. The CDR3 consists of 13 residues. Germline loops: CDR1 SGHDT, CDR2 YYEEEE. CDR3 loop: CASQRGSSYEQYF. The CDR3 coding sequence is TGTGCCAGCCAGCGGGGGAGCTCCTACGAGCAGTACTTC.

In this sample, this clonotype turned up many times. The chain carries TRBV7-2 and TRBJ2-7; D not resolved. Trimming cost V 3 bases and J 3 bases, with 9 bases left between them. Germline V gene lookup returns CDR1 SGHTA and CDR2 FQGNSA. The length of the CDR3 is 13 residues. CDR3 sequence (DNA): TGTGCCAGCAGCTTCCGCCCAATCTACGAGCAGTACTTC. It is translated as CASSFRPIYEQYF.

Remarks on this clonotype: A much larger clone lies one base from this, so it may be a read error. V gene TRBV10-1 combines with J gene TRBJ1-2, with D hard to call. There are 13 residues in the CDR3. Germline loops: CDR1 WNHNN, CDR2 SYGVQD (reference sequence). The CDR3 loop reads CTSSESVGYGYTF. Written as DNA, the CDR3 is TGCACCAGCAGTGAGTCGGTGGGCTATGGCTACACCTTC.

The table lists this clonotype with many counts. V and J are TRBV7-8 and TRBJ1-4; 10 bases match TRBD1. Germline loops: CDR1 SGHVS, CDR2 FQNEAQ. This CDR3 has 16 amino acids. V shed 5 bases and J 8 bases; nucleotides not matched to a gene: 11. The chain's CDR3 is CASSKRQGARGEKLFF. The CDR3 DNA reads TGTGCCAGCAGCAAAAGACAGGGGGCTCGTGGGGAAAAACTGTTTTTT.

Remarks on this clonotype: This may come from a read error, since a much larger clone is one base off. The rearrangement joins TRBV7-7 to TRBJ2-5; 10 bases map to TRBD2. Germline CDR1 reads SSHAT; CDR2 reads FNYEAQ (reference sequence). This CDR3 is 17 amino acids long. The CDR3 is CASGLGSLAGEGETQYF. The CDR3 region has the DNA TGTGCCAGCGGCTTAGGTTCCCTAGCGGGAGAAGGAGAGACCCAGTACTTC.

This clonotype appeared many times. The CDR3: CASSVAAGISYGYTF. DNA of the CDR3: TGTGCCAGCAGCGTAGCTGCAGGGATCAGCTATGGCTACACCTTC. The chain couples TRBV9 to TRBJ1-2; possibly TRBD1 for D (5 bases). Trimming removed 0 bases at V and 4 bases at J, with 13 bases between. The V gene's germline CDR1 is SGDLS and CDR2 YYNGEE. CDR3 length equals 15 residues.

The rearrangement links TRBV11-2 to TRBJ1-1, with D tentatively TRBD1 (5 bases). V gave up 3 bases and J gave up 7 bases, with 12 bases separating them. Germline loops: CDR1 SGHAT, CDR2 FQNNGV. The length of the CDR3 is 13 residues. The CDR3 DNA sequence: TGTGCCAGCAGCTTGCGTGGGACGGATGAAGCTTTCTTT. Translated, it gives CASSLRGTDEAFF.

This sequence joins TRBV7-9 and TRBJ2-4; 12 bases match TRBD1. CDR3 length: 18 amino acids. Trimming removed 1 base from V and 6 bases from J; junction bases left unmatched: 10. Germline V gives CDR1 SEHNR, CDR2 FQNEAQ (reference sequence). The DNA for the CDR3 is TGTGCCAGCAGCTTAGAGGTGGGACAGGGGGCGTTTGGAAACATTCAGTACTTC. Translating gives CASSLEVGQGAFGNIQYF.

In this sample, this clonotype turned up many times. The chain joins TRBV7-2 to TRBJ2-7; unclear D gene. Per the germline V gene, CDR1 is SGHTA and CDR2 is FQGNSA. The CDR3 sequence is 12 residues long. The V end was cut by 5 bases, the J end by 3 bases, with 8 bases between. The CDR3 loop reads CASSQTDYEQYF. For the CDR3, the DNA is TGTGCCAGCAGCCAGACGGACTACGAGCAGTACTTC.

To note about this clonotype: Given a much more abundant clone one base away, this may be a read error. The chain recombines TRBV30 with TRBJ2-5; 7 nucleotides align to TRBD1. The germline gives CDR1 GTSNPN, CDR2 SVGIG (reference sequence). This CDR3 contains 13 residues. Here the CDR3 DNA reads TGTGCCTGGAGTAGGGACAGTCAAGAGGCCCAGTACTTC. Protein product: CAWSRDSQEAQYF.

This clonotype showed up many times. Here the CDR3 reads CASSTRGSGRGDTQYF. Written as DNA, the CDR3 is TGTGCCAGCAGCACCCGGGGTAGCGGGAGAGGAGATACGCAGTATTTT. The V call is TRBV11-2, the J call TRBJ2-3; TRBD2 matches at 9 bases. J was trimmed by 5 bases and V by 5 bases; bases with no gene match: 11. CDR1 is SGHAT and CDR2 is FQNNGV in the germline V gene. CDR3 size: 16 residues.